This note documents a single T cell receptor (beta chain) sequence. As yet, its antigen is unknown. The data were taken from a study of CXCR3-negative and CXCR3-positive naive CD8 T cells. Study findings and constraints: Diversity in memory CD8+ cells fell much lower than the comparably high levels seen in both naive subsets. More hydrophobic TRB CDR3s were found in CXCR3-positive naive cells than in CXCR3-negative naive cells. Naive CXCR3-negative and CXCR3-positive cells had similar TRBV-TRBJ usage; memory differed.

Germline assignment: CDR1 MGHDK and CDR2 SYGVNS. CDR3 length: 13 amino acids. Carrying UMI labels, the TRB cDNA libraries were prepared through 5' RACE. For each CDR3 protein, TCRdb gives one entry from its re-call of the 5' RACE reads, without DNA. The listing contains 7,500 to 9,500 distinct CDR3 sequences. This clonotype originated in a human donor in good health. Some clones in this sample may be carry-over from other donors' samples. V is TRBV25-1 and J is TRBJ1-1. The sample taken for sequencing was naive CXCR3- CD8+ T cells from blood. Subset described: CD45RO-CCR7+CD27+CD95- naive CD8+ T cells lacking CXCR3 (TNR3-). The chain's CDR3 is CASSEGGNTEAFF.